The entry below describes one T cell receptor beta chain. Its cognate antigen is unknown. This entry is derived from a study of T-cell reconstitution after alpha-beta-depleted transplantation in children. Study observations and caveats: Several hundred rapidly expanded clones from non-depleted graft cells reportedly supplied alpha-beta T cells about two months post-transplant. There were some patients whose high TCRbeta diversity at day 60 came from surviving recipient T cells and thymic progenitors. From newly produced T cells came most of the T-cell counts and diversity one year after transplant.

A library of TCRbeta sequences, prepared with unique molecular identifiers, was generated. Via MiXCR, TCRdb re-called the PCR reads, giving one row per CDR3 protein. Seen here are around 370,000 distinct CDR3 sequences, 16% observed once, and the top ten hold just over 40%. Germline V gene lookup returns CDR1 MNHNS and CDR2 SASEGT. The CDR3 is made up of 14 amino acids. Trimming took off 5 bases at V and 2 bases at J, with 13 bases between the two ends. V and J are TRBV6-1 and TRBJ2-7; the D call may be TRBD1 or TRBD2 (5 bases each). The sample in question was PBMCs, mostly from graft donor cells, obtained 360 days after TCRalphabeta/CD19-depleted stem cell transplant. The TCR was taken from a male patient between 2 and 10 years old who had a stem cell transplant for acute lymphoblastic leukemia, so the T cells may come from the graft donor. In DNA form, the CDR3 reads TGTGCCAGCAGTCAAGGGAGACAGCCCTACGAGCAGTACTTC. It is translated as CASSQGRQPYEQYF.